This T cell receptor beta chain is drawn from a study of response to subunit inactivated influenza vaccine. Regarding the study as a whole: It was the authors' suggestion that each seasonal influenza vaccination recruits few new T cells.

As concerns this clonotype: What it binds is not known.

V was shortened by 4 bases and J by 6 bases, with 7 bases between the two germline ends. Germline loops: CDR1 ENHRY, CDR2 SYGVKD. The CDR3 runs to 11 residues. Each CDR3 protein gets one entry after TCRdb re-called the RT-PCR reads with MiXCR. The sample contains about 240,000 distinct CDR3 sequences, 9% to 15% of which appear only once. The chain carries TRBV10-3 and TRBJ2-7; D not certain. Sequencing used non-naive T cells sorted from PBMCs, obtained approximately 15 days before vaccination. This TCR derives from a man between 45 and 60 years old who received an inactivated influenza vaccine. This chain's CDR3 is CAISGESEQYF. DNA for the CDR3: TGTGCCATCAGTGGAGAGTCCGAGCAGTACTTC.